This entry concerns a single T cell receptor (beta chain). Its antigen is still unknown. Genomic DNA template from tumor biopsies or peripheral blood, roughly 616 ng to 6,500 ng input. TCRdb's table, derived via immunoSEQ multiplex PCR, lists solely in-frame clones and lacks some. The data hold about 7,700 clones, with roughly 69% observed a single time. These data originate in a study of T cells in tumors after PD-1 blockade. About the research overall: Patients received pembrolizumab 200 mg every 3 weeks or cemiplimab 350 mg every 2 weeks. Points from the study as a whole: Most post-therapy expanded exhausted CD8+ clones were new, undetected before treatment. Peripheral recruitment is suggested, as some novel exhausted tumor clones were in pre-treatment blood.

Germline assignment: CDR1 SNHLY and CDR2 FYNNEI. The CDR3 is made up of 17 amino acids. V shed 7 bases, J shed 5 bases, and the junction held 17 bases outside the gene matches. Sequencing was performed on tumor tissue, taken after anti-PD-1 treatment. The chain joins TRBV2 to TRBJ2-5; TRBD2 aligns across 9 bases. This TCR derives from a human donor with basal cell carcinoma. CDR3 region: CASKERGVLDSSETQYF. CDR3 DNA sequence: TGTGCCAGCAAGGAGCGGGGGGTCCTAGATTCGTCTGAGACCCAGTACTTC.